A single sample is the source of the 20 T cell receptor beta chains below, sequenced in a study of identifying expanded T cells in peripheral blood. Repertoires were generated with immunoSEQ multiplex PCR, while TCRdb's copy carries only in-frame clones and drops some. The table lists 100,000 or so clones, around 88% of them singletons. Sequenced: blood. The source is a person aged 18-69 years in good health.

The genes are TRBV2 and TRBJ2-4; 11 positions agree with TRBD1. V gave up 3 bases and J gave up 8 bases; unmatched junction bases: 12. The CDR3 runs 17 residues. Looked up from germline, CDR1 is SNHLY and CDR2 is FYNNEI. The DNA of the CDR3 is TGTGCCAGCAGTGAGGGATGGGGACAGGGGGTTAAGGACATTCAGTACTTC. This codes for CASSEGWGQGVKDIQYF.

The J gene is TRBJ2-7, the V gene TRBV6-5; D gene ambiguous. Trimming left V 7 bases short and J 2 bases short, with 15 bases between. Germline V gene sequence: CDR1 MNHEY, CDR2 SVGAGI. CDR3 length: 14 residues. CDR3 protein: CASNKDPSTYEQYF. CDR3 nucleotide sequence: TGTGCCAGCAATAAGGATCCATCAACCTACGAGCAGTACTTC.

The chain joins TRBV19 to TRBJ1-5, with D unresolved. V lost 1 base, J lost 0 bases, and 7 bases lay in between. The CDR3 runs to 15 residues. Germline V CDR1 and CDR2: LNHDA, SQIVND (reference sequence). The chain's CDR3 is CASSIARYSNQPQHF. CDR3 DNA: TGTGCCAGTAGTATAGCCCGATATAGCAATCAGCCCCAGCATTTT.

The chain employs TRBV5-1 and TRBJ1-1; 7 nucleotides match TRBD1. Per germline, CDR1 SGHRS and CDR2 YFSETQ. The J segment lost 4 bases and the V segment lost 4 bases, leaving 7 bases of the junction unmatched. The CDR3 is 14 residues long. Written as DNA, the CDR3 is TGCGCCAGCAGCCAACAGGGGATGGGCACTGAAGCTTTCTTT. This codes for CASSQQGMGTEAFF.

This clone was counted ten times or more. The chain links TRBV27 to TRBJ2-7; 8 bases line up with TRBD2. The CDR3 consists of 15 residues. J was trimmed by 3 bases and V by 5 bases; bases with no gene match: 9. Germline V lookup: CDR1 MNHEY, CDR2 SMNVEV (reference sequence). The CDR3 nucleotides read TGTGCCAGCAGTCCCGCCGGGGGGGGCGGCTACGAGCAGTACTTC. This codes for CASSPAGGGGYEQYF.

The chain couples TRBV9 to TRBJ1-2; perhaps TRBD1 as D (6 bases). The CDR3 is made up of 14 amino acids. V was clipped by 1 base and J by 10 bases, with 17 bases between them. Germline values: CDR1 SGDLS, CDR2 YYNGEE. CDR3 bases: TGTGCCAGCAGCGTAACGGGACAAAGAATGATCTACACCTTC. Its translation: CASSVTGQRMIYTF.

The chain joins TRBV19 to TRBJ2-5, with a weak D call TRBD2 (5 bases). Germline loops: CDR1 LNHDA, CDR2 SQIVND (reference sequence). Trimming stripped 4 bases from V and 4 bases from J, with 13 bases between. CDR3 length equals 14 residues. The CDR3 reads CASSTRTAGETQYF. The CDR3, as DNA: TGTGCCAGTAGTACACGGACTGCGGGAGAGACCCAGTACTTC.

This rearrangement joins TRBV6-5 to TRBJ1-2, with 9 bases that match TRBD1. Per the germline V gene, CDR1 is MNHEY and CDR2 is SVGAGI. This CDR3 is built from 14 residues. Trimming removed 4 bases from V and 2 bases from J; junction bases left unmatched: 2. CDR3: CASSLGQGNYGYTF. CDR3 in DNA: TGTGCCAGCAGTTTGGGACAGGGAAACTATGGCTACACCTTC.

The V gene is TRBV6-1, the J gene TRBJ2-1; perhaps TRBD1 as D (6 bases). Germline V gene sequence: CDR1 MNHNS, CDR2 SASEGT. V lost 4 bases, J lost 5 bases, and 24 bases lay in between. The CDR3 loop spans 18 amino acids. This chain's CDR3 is CASSGPPGQWVTNNEQFF. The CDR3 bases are TGTGCCAGCAGTGGCCCTCCCGGACAGTGGGTGACCAACAATGAGCAGTTCTTC.

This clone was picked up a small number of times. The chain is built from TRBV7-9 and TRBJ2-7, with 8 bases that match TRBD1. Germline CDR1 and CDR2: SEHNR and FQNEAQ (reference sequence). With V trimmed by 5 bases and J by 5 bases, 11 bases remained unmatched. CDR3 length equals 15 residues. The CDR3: CASSPRTGLRNEQYF. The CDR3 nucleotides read TGTGCCAGCAGCCCTAGGACAGGGTTGAGGAACGAGCAGTACTTC.

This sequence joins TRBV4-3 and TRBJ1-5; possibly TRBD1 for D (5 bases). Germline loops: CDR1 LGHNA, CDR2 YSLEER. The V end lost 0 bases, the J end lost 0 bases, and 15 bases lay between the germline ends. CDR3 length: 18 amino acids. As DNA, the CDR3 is TGCGCCAGCAGCCAAGACGGGACCGCTCCGTATAGCAATCAGCCCCAGCATTTT. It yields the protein CASSQDGTAPYSNQPQHF.

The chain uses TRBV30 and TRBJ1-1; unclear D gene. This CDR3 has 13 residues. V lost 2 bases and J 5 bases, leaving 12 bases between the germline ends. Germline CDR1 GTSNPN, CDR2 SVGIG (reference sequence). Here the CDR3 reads CAWSPGPGTEAFF. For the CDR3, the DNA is TGTGCCTGGAGTCCGGGCCCGGGGACTGAAGCTTTCTTT. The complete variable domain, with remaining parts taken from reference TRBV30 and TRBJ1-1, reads SQTIHQWPATLVQPVGSPLSLECTVEGTSNPNLYWYRQAAGRGLQLLFYSVGIGQISSEVPQNLSASRPQDRQFILSSKKLLLSDSGFYLCAWSPGPGTEAFFGQGTRLTVV.

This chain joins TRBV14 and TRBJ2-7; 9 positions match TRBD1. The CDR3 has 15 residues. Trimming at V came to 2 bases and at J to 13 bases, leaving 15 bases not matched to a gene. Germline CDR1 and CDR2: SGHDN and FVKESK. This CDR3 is CASSQLAGTGSARYF. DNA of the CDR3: TGTGCCAGCAGCCAACTGGCCGGGACAGGGTCTGCGAGATACTTC.

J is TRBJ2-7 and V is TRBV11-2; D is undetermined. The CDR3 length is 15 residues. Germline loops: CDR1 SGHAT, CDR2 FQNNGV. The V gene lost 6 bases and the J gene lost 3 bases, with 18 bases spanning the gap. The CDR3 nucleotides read TGTGCCAGCAGTTACCAAAGAGAGACGGTCTACGAGCAGTACTTC. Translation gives CASSYQRETVYEQYF.

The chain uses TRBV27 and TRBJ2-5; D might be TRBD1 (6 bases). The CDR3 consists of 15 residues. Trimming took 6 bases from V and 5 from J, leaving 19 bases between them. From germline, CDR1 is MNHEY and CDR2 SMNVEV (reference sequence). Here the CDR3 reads CASRTSWGRGETQYF. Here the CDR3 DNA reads TGTGCCAGCAGAACCTCGTGGGGCAGGGGCGAGACCCAGTACTTC.

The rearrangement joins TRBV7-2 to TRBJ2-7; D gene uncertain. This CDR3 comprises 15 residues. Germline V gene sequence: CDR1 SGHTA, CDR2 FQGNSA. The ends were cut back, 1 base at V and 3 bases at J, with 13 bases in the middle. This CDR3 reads CASSLGDITIYEQYF. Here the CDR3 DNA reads TGTGCCAGCAGCTTAGGAGATATTACGATCTACGAGCAGTACTTC.

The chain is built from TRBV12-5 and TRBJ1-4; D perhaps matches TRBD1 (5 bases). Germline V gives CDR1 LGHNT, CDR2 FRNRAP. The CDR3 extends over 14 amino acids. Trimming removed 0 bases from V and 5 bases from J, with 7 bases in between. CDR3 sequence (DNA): TGTGCTAGTGGTTTGGTCCCAGGGAATGAAAAACTGTTTTTT. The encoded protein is CASGLVPGNEKLFF.

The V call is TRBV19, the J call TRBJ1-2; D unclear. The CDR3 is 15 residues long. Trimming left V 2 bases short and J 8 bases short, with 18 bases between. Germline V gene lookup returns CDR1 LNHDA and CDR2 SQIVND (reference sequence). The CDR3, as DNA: TGTGCCAGTAGTATAAACAGAGTCCCCACCTGGGGCTACACCTTC. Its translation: CASSINRVPTWGYTF.

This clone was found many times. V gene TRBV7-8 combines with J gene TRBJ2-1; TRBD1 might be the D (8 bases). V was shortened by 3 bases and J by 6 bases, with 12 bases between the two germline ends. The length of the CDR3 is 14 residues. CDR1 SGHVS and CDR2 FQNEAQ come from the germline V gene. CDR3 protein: CASSFSGTGNEQFF. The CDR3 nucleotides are TGTGCCAGCAGCTTCAGCGGGACAGGCAATGAGCAGTTCTTC.

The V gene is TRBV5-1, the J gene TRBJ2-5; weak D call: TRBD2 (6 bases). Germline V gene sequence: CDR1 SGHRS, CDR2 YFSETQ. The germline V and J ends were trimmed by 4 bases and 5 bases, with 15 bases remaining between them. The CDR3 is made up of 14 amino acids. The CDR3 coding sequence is TGCGCCAGCAGCCCGGGAAGCGGGCGGGAGACCCAGTACTTC. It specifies CASSPGSGRETQYF.